Below, 10 T cell receptor beta chains from the same sample are listed, as sequenced in a study of OX40 agonist ivuxolimab in advanced cancers. Assay: immunoSEQ multiplex PCR; the TCRdb copy retains only in-frame clones and omits some. The sample has approximately 58,000 clones, about 85% seen once. Sequencing was performed on CD4+ or CD8+ T cells sorted from blood, taken in a trial of the OX40 agonist ivuxolimab. These receptors all come from an adult with an advanced solid tumor such as melanoma, head and neck, liver or kidney cancer.

This chain connects TRBV4-2 to TRBJ1-6; TRBD1 matches 8 bases. The junction had 9 bases not matched to a gene; V was cut back by 4 bases and J by 10 bases. The CDR3 loop spans 15 amino acids. Germline V gene lookup returns CDR1 LGHNA and CDR2 YNFKEQ. CDR3 amino acids: CASSRLQGDDSPLHF. The DNA of the CDR3 is TGTGCCAGCAGCCGATTACAGGGGGATGACTCACCCCTCCACTTT.

This clone was found a few times. The chain recombines TRBV15 with TRBJ2-7; possibly TRBD1 or TRBD2 for D (5 bases each). Germline CDR1 reads LNHNV; CDR2 reads YYDKDF (reference sequence). The length of the CDR3 is 16 residues. V lost 1 base to trimming and J lost 4 bases, with 17 bases between them. In DNA, the CDR3 is TGTGCCACCAGCAGAGGTACCTCAATGGGGGTATACGAGCAGTACTTC. Amino acid sequence: CATSRGTSMGVYEQYF.

This sequence joins TRBV7-3 and TRBJ1-1; the D gene is possibly TRBD1 (6 bases). CDR3 size: 15 residues. Germline-derived CDR1 and CDR2 are SGHTA and FQGTGA. The V end lost 5 bases, the J end lost 4 bases, and 17 bases lay between the germline ends. CDR3 protein: CASSPLGGALTEAFF. The CDR3 DNA is TGTGCCAGCAGCCCCCTCGGGGGGGCGCTCACTGAAGCTTTCTTT. The complete variable domain, with remaining parts taken from reference TRBV7-3 and TRBJ1-1, reads GAGVSQTPSNKVTEKGKYVELRCDPISGHTALYWYRQSLGQGPEFLIYFQGTGAADDSGLPNDRFFAVRPEGSVSTLKIQRTERGDSAVYLCASSPLGGALTEAFFGQGTRLTVV.

The V call is TRBV5-4, the J call TRBJ2-1; 8 bases line up with TRBD1. Germline V gene lookup returns CDR1 SGHNT and CDR2 YYREEE (reference sequence). V gave up 5 bases and J gave up 7 bases; unmatched junction bases: 11. The CDR3 is made up of 15 amino acids. The CDR3 sequence is CASSSRDRGGNEQFF. As DNA, the CDR3 is TGTGCCAGCAGTTCCCGAGACAGGGGTGGAAATGAGCAGTTCTTC.

Here the CDR3 reads CASSAGREQEQYF. The CDR3 DNA sequence: TGTGCCAGCAGTGCAGGGCGGGAGCAAGAGCAGTACTTC. J is TRBJ2-7 and V is TRBV2; the match to TRBD2 covers 7 bases. The CDR3 consists of 13 residues. Unmatched junction bases numbered 7, after V lost 4 bases and J lost 7 bases. The germline CDR1 and CDR2 sequences are SNHLY and FYNNEI.

Note on this clone: At one end the junction does not follow the germline gene, possibly because of a read error. The CDR3 is CASSPGQADTQYF. CDR3 sequence (DNA): TGTGCTAGCAGCCCCGGACAGGCAGATACGCAGTATTTT. The rearrangement links TRBV7-7 to TRBJ2-3; 7 bases line up with TRBD1. This CDR3 is built from 13 residues. The germline CDR1 and CDR2 sequences are SSHAT and FNYEAQ (reference sequence). The full variable domain, with the rest looked up from reference TRBV7-7 and TRBJ2-3, is GAGVSQSPRYKVTKRGQDVTLRCDPISSHATLYWYQQALGQGPEFLTYFNYEAQPDKSGLPSDRFSAERPEGSISTLTIQRTEQRDSAMYRCASSPGQADTQYFGPGTRLTVL.

V gene TRBV29-1 combines with J gene TRBJ2-7; 7 bases map to TRBD1. This CDR3 region has 17 residues. Germline CDR1 and CDR2: SQVTM and ANQGSEA. V lost 0 bases and J lost 1; bases outside the gene matches: 12. CDR3 bases: TGCAGCGTTGAAGAGCACGCGCAACAGGGGTCTTCCTACGAGCAGTACTTC. Protein: CSVEEHAQQGSSYEQYF.

This clone was detected a few times. The chain's CDR3 is CASSAIGGRARETQYF. DNA for the CDR3: TGCGCCAGCAGTGCCATTGGCGGGAGGGCGCGGGAGACCCAGTACTTC. The gene calls are TRBV5-1 and TRBJ2-5; 9 positions match TRBD2. The junction had 13 bases not matched to a gene; V was cut back by 5 bases and J by 5 bases. CDR1 SGHRS and CDR2 YFSETQ come from the germline V gene. CDR3 length: 16 residues.

The rearrangement uses TRBV20-1 and TRBJ2-5; D unclear. The CDR3 consists of 11 residues. Germline V CDR1 and CDR2: DFQATT, SNEGSKA (reference sequence). V dropped 6 bases and J dropped 3 bases, with 8 bases sitting between them. DNA of the CDR3: TGCAGTGCCAAGACGAAAGAGACCCAGTACTTC. Translating gives CSAKTKETQYF.

The sample holds a few counts of this clone. The rearrangement links TRBV28 to TRBJ1-5; no clear D gene. Germline CDR1 reads MDHEN; CDR2 reads SYDVKM. V lost 6 bases and J 0 bases, leaving 3 bases between the germline ends. This CDR3 spans 12 amino acids. The CDR3 sequence is CASSDSNQPQHF. In DNA form, the CDR3 reads TGTGCCAGCAGCGATAGCAATCAGCCCCAGCATTTT.